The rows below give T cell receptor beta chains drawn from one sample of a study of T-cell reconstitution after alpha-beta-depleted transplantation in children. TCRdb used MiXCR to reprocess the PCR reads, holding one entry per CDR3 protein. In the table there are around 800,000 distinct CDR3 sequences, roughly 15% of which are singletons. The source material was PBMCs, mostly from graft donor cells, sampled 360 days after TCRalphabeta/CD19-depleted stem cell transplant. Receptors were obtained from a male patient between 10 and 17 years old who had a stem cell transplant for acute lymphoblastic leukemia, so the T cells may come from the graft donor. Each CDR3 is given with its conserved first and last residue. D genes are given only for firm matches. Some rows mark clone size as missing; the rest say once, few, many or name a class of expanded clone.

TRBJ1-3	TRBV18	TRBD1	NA	TGTGCCAGCTCACCCTGGACAGGTTCCTCTGGAAACACCATATATTTT	CASSPWTGSSGNTIYF
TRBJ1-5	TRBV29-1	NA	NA	TGCAGCGTGACGGGGGATGGGGGCGAGGGGCCCAATCAGCCCCAGCATTTT	CSVTGDGGEGPNQPQHF
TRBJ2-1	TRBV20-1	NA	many	TGCAGTGCTAGACTAGCAGGCAATGAGCAGTTCTTC	CSARLAGNEQFF
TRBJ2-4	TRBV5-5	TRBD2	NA	TGTGCCAGCAGCCCTTTAGCGGGAAGCAGTAACATTCAGTACTTC	CASSPLAGSSNIQYF
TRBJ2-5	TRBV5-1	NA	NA	TGCGCCAGCAGCTTGAGTTGGGTTGCGCAAGAGACCCAGTACTTC	CASSLSWVAQETQYF
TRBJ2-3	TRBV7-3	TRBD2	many	TGTGCCAGCAGCCCGCAGGGACTAGCGGTAGATACGCAGTATTTT	CASSPQGLAVDTQYF
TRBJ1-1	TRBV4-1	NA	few	TGCGCCAGCAGCCAAGATCCCCTGACAGTTATGAACACTGAAGCTTTCTTT	CASSQDPLTVMNTEAFF
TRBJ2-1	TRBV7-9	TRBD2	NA	TGTGCCAGCAGCTCCTTGGGGACTAGCGGGAGCAATGAGCAGTTCTTC	CASSSLGTSGSNEQFF
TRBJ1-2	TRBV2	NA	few	TGTGCCAGCAGTGTTGGCTTGGGACTGTTGTACGGCTACACCTTC	CASSVGLGLLYGYTF
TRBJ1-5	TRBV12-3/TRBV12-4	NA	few	TGTGCCAGCAGTTTAGGATGGAGGAATCAGCCCCAGCATTTT	CASSLGWRNQPQHF
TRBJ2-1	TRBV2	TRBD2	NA	TGTGCCAGCGGACTAGCAGAATACAATGAGCAGTTCTTC	CASGLAEYNEQFF
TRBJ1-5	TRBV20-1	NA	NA	TGCAGTGCTAGGATGGACAGTACGAGCAATCAGCCCCAGCATTTT	CSARMDSTSNQPQHF
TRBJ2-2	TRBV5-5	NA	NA	TGTGCCAGCACCCGCGGAGGGGGCCGGACCGGGGAGCTGTTTTTT	CASTRGGGRTGELFF
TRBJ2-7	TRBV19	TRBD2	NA	TGTGCCAGTAGCCGCTCTAGCGGTGGCTCCTACGAGCAGTACTTC	CASSRSSGGSYEQYF
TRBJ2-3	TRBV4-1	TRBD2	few	TGCGCCAGCAGCCAACAGGGACTAGGGGGTGCCACAGATACGCAGTATTTT	CASSQQGLGGATDTQYF
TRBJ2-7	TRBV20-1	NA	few	TGCAGTGCCCTTATTCCGGGACGCCTCTACGAGCAGTACTTC	CSALIPGRLYEQYF
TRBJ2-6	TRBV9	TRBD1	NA	TGTGCCAGCAGCCCCGACAGGGTTTGGAACGGGACCTCTGGGGCCAACGTCCTGACTTTC	CASSPDRVWNGTSGANVLTF
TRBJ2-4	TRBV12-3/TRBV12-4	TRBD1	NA	TGTGCCAGCAGCCTGACAGGGGAGCCCAAAAACATTCAGTACTTC	CASSLTGEPKNIQYF
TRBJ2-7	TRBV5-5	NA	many	TGTGCCAGCAGCCGAACAATTTCCGAGCAGTACTTC	CASSRTISEQYF
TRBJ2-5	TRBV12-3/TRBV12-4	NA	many	TGTGCCAGCAGTTCGTCCCCGCGGGCCCAGTACTTC	CASSSSPRAQYF
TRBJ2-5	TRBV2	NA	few	TGTGCCAGCAGTGAAATGTTGGCGGACGGCAATAAAGAGACCCAGTACTTC	CASSEMLADGNKETQYF
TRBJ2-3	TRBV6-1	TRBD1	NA	TGTGCCAGCAGTAAACTACAGGGGGCCGGCACAGATACGCAGTATTTT	CASSKLQGAGTDTQYF
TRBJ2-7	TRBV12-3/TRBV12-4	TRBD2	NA	TGTGCCAGCAGTGCCCTTTATCCTAGCGGACGAGACTCCTACGAGCAGTACTTC	CASSALYPSGRDSYEQYF
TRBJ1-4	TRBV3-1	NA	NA	TGTGCCAGCAGCCGACACACGGAAAAACTGTTTTTT	CASSRHTEKLFF
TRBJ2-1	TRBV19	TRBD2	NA	TGTGCCAGTAGTACCTCTGGCGGGAGGGCCGTTGAGCAGTTCTTC	CASSTSGGRAVEQFF
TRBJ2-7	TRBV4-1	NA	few	TGCGCCAGCAGCCAAGAGTCAGGGACCGGATACGAGCAGTACTTC	CASSQESGTGYEQYF
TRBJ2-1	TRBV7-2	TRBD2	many	TGTGCCAGCAGCCCCTGGGCGGGAGGGTACAATGAGCAGTTCTTC	CASSPWAGGYNEQFF
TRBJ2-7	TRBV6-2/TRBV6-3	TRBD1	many	TGTGCCAGTGGACAGGGCTTCTCCTACGAGCAGTACTTC	CASGQGFSYEQYF
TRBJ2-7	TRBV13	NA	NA	TGTGCCAGCAGCGAGAGGAACTCGAATTGGGAGCAGTACTTC	CASSERNSNWEQYF
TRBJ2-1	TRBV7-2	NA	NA	TGTGCCAGCAGCTTCGACTGGAGCAATGAGCAGTTCTTC	CASSFDWSNEQFF
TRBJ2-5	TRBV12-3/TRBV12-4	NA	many	TGTGCCAGCAGTTTAGAGGCCCAAGAGACCCAGTACTTC	CASSLEAQETQYF
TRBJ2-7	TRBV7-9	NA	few	TGTGCCAGCAGCCCCACGACCTTCTACGAGCAGTACTTC	CASSPTTFYEQYF
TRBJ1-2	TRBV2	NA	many	TGTGCCAGCTCTTGGAGGTGGGGCTACACCTTC	CASSWRWGYTF
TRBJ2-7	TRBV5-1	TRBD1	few	TGCGCCAGCAGCTTGAGACCGGGACAGGGGACCTACGAGCAGTACTTC	CASSLRPGQGTYEQYF
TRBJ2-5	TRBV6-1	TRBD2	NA	TGTGCCAGCAGATTCCTAGCGGGAACGGAGACCCAGTACTTC	CASRFLAGTETQYF
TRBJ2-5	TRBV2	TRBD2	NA	TGTGCCAGCAGTGAAAGGATGGTAGCGGGAGAGACCCAGTACTTC	CASSERMVAGETQYF